These 24 T cell receptor beta chains came from one sample sequenced in a study of T cell changes during pregnancy in multiple sclerosis (dated by TCRdb to about 2019). The method behind the library was the immunoSEQ multiplex PCR assay. The table was pulled from immuneACCESS by TCRdb, which kept in-frame rearrangements only. Such tables lose some clones; where checked, under half of the loss comes from unresolved V genes, and the rest has no known cause. A total of about 120,000 clones appear in this sample, approximately 93% of them only once. Of the sample, roughly 6% is held by the ten largest clones. Sequenced material: peripheral blood, taken before pregnancy. These receptors came from a female donor with multiple sclerosis, enrolled in a pregnancy study.

The chain recombines TRBV7-9 with TRBJ1-1; 7 bases map to TRBD1. V lost 7 bases to trimming and J lost 7 bases; unmatched junction nucleotides: 9. CDR1 SEHNR and CDR2 FQNEAQ come from the germline V gene (reference sequence). The CDR3 consists of 13 residues. The CDR3 spells CASNERGQDEAFF. The CDR3 DNA is TGTGCCAGCAATGAAAGGGGGCAGGATGAAGCTTTCTTT.

CDR3 in amino acids: CASSIGTSGRGNEQFF. In nucleotides, the CDR3 is TGTGCCAGTAGTATCGGGACTAGCGGGAGGGGGAATGAGCAGTTCTTC. This chain links TRBV19 with TRBJ2-1, with TRBD2 matching over 16 bases. The junction had 3 bases not matched to a gene; V was cut back by 3 bases and J by 7 bases. CDR3 length: 16 amino acids. CDR1 and CDR2 (germline): LNHDA, SQIVND (reference sequence).

V gene TRBV30 combines with J gene TRBJ1-2, with 7 bases matching TRBD1. Germline V gene sequence: CDR1 GTSNPN, CDR2 SVGIG (reference sequence). V lost 5 bases, J lost 8 bases, and 14 bases stayed unmatched. The CDR3 extends over 14 amino acids. The CDR3 bases are TGTGCCTGGCTACTCCGGGACAGAGGCGGCGGCTACACCTTC. Protein sequence: CAWLLRDRGGGYTF.

This clone was recorded only once. The chain joins TRBV7-9 to TRBJ1-5; D is perhaps TRBD1 (6 bases). Trimming took off 1 base at V and 1 base at J, with 14 bases between the two ends. The CDR3 extends over 17 amino acids. CDR1 is SEHNR, CDR2 FQNEAQ, per germline (reference sequence). The CDR3 protein is CASSLGQGTVSNQPQHF. Written as DNA, the CDR3 is TGTGCCAGCAGCTTAGGTCAGGGGACGGTCAGCAATCAGCCCCAGCATTTT.

The chain recombines TRBV5-1 with TRBJ1-1; perhaps TRBD1 as D (6 bases). This CDR3 has 15 amino acids. CDR1 SGHRS and CDR2 YFSETQ come from the germline V gene. With 0 bases removed from V and 1 base from J, the gap between germline ends came to 10 bases. This CDR3 is CASSLEGGWNTEAFF. CDR3 DNA: TGCGCCAGCAGCTTGGAGGGGGGGTGGAACACTGAAGCTTTCTTT.

CDR3 residues: CAISESRGTFSNQPQHF. CDR3 bases: TGTGCCATCAGTGAGTCCCGCGGCACCTTTAGCAATCAGCCCCAGCATTTT. The chain carries TRBV10-3 and TRBJ1-5; D not certain. Germline CDR1 ENHRY, CDR2 SYGVKD. This CDR3 region has 17 residues. V lost 0 bases, J lost 0 bases, and 12 bases lay in between.

The sample holds a few counts of this clone. At one end, the junction sequence differs from germline, possibly due to a read error. The CDR3 sequence: CATSTLYDSGYTF. CDR3 coding DNA: TGTGCCACCAGCACGTTGTATGATAGTGGCTACACCTTC. This chain joins TRBV5-4 and TRBJ1-2; D ambiguous. CDR1 SGHNT and CDR2 YYREEE come from the germline V gene (reference sequence). The CDR3 is made up of 13 amino acids.

The CDR3 loop reads CASSHRLAGRYEQYF. The CDR3 DNA sequence: TGTGCCAGCAGCCACCGACTAGCGGGCCGCTACGAGCAGTACTTC. The chain joins TRBV6-5 to TRBJ2-7; 10 bases line up with TRBD2. CDR3 length: 15 residues. V lost 6 bases and J lost 3; bases outside the gene matches: 8. CDR1 and CDR2 from the germline V gene are MNHEY and SVGAGI.

The rearrangement joins TRBV29-1 to TRBJ2-1, with TRBD2 matching over 8 bases. This CDR3 region has 13 residues. V was clipped by 4 bases and J by 9 bases; unmatched bases: 8. Looked up from germline, CDR1 is SQVTM and CDR2 is ANQGSEA. DNA for the CDR3: TGCAGCGTTGCCGGGGGGGCTTGGGGTGAGCAGTTCTTC. Protein product: CSVAGGAWGEQFF.

This clone has just one count. The genes are TRBV9 and TRBJ1-2; 10 nucleotides agree with TRBD1. Unmatched junction bases numbered 15, after V lost 4 bases and J lost 3 bases. This CDR3 is built from 18 residues. Germline-derived CDR1 and CDR2 are SGDLS and YYNGEE. The chain's CDR3 is CASSSNPGGDRGDYGYTF. The CDR3 coding sequence is TGTGCCAGCAGCTCGAACCCGGGGGGGGACAGGGGTGACTATGGCTACACCTTC.

This chain links TRBV4-2 with TRBJ2-7; 8 bases map to TRBD1. Germline V CDR1 and CDR2: LGHNA, YNFKEQ. CDR3 length: 18 residues. V gave up 1 base and J gave up 2 bases; unmatched junction bases: 13. The CDR3 spells CASSQVRIVGTGAYEQYF. The CDR3 nucleotides are TGTGCCAGCAGCCAAGTCAGGATAGTTGGGACAGGAGCCTACGAGCAGTACTTC.

The chain couples TRBV6-5 to TRBJ1-4; 11 bases fit TRBD1. Trimming removed 9 bases from V and 7 bases from J; junction bases left unmatched: 4. The CDR3 has 13 residues. Per the germline V gene, CDR1 is MNHEY and CDR2 is SVGAGI. The CDR3 protein is CARWTGGFEKLFF. CDR3 sequence (DNA): TGTGCCAGATGGACAGGGGGCTTTGAAAAACTGTTTTTT.

The chain couples TRBV10-3 to TRBJ2-4; D perhaps matches TRBD2 (6 bases). V was clipped by 3 bases and J by 0 bases, with 9 bases between them. There are 15 residues in the CDR3. Germline lookup yields CDR1 ENHRY and CDR2 SYGVKD. In DNA form, the CDR3 reads TGTGCCATCAGTGACCCCGGGGGAGCCAAAAACATTCAGTACTTC. Its protein is CAISDPGGAKNIQYF.

The chain uses TRBV19 and TRBJ2-1; TRBD2 agrees at 9 bases. This CDR3 has 17 amino acids. CDR1 LNHDA and CDR2 SQIVND come from the germline V gene (reference sequence). V dropped 4 bases and J dropped 0; count of bases not matched to a gene: 7. The CDR3 reads CASSRIASGTSYNEQFF. The CDR3 DNA sequence: TGTGCCAGTAGTAGGATAGCTAGCGGGACCTCCTACAATGAGCAGTTCTTC. Complete variable domain (other parts from reference TRBV19 and TRBJ2-1): DGGITQSPKYLFRKEGQNVTLSCEQNLNHDAMYWYRQDPGQGLRLIYYSQIVNDFQKGDIAEGYSVSREKKESFPLTVTSAQKNPTAFYLCASSRIASGTSYNEQFFGPGTRLTVL.

The chain employs TRBV27 and TRBJ1-5; 7 bases line up with TRBD1. This CDR3 spans 17 amino acids. The junction had 17 bases not matched to a gene; V was cut back by 2 bases and J by 10 bases. Germline V lookup: CDR1 MNHEY, CDR2 SMNVEV (reference sequence). CDR3 loop: CASSLEGTRGHSGPQHF. The CDR3 DNA follows: TGTGCCAGCAGTTTAGAGGGTACGAGGGGGCATAGTGGTCCCCAGCATTTT.

This chain links TRBV18 with TRBJ2-5; D is perhaps TRBD1 (5 bases). The CDR3 has 15 residues. V shed 2 bases and J shed 0 bases, with 10 bases lying between them. Per the germline V gene, CDR1 is KGHSH and CDR2 is LQKENI. DNA of the CDR3: TGTGCCAGCTCACCAGGGGCAGGGTACCAAGAGACCCAGTACTTC. Translating it yields CASSPGAGYQETQYF.

The chain employs TRBV6-4 and TRBJ2-3; no definite D call. The CDR3 has 13 amino acids. With 5 bases removed from V and 5 bases from J, the gap between germline ends came to 11 bases. Per the germline V gene, CDR1 is MRHNA and CDR2 is SNTAGT. This CDR3 reads CASSREPQDTQYF. The CDR3 DNA reads as TGTGCCAGCAGTAGAGAGCCCCAAGATACGCAGTATTTT.

V and J are TRBV28 and TRBJ2-1; D gene uncertain. CDR3 length: 11 residues. Trimming stripped 7 bases from V and 7 bases from J, with 8 bases between. Germline CDR1 MDHEN, CDR2 SYDVKM. In nucleotides, the CDR3 is TGTGCCAGCAATGCGCCTAATGAGCAGTTCTTC. Translated, it gives CASNAPNEQFF.

The chain carries TRBV7-6 and TRBJ2-3; TRBD2 matches 9 bases. The trim removed 5 bases at V and 1 base at J, leaving 4 bases unmatched. Germline CDR1 SGHVS, CDR2 FNYEAQ. The CDR3 loop spans 15 amino acids. In nucleotides, the CDR3 is TGTGCCAGCAGCGCCCGGACTAGCGGCACAGATACGCAGTATTTT. It codes for CASSARTSGTDTQYF.

The V and J genes are TRBV29-1 and TRBJ2-2; D might be TRBD1 (5 bases). Germline CDR1 reads SQVTM; CDR2 reads ANQGSEA. This CDR3 has 13 residues. Trimming stripped 4 bases from V and 8 bases from J, with 14 bases between. The chain's CDR3 is CSVGFKGSGELFF. The CDR3, as DNA: TGCAGCGTTGGATTTAAGGGGTCTGGGGAGCTGTTTTTT.

This chain uses TRBV7-8 with TRBJ1-4; 7 bases fit TRBD1. V dropped 4 bases and J dropped 8; count of bases not matched to a gene: 16. The germline CDR1 and CDR2 sequences are SGHVS and FQNEAQ. The CDR3 has 17 residues. This chain's CDR3 is CASSYRSPGQLPEKLFF. DNA for the CDR3: TGTGCCAGCAGCTACAGATCGCCGGGACAGCTTCCCGAAAAACTGTTTTTT. Based on the CDR3 plus reference TRBV7-8 and TRBJ1-4, the full variable domain is GAGVSQSPRYKVAKRGQDVALRCDPISGHVSLFWYQQALGQGPEFLTYFQNEAQLDKSGLPSDRFFAERPEGSVSTLKIQRTQQEDSAVYLCASSYRSPGQLPEKLFFGSGTQLSVL.

This clone was recorded only once. This chain joins TRBV10-1 and TRBJ2-2; D is possibly TRBD1 (5 bases). CDR3 size: 13 residues. Germline loops: CDR1 WNHNN, CDR2 SYGVQD (reference sequence). Trimming took 2 bases from V and 5 from J, leaving 6 bases between them. Here the CDR3 reads CASSEQGTGELFF. The DNA of the CDR3 is TGCGCCAGCAGTGAGCAGGGTACCGGGGAGCTGTTTTTT.

The V and J genes are TRBV5-8 and TRBJ1-2, with 10 bases that match TRBD1. Trimming at V came to 0 bases and at J to 4 bases, leaving 6 bases not matched to a gene. Germline V gene data show CDR1 as SGHTS and CDR2 as YDEGEE. The CDR3 is made up of 16 amino acids. This chain's CDR3 is CASSLAGDRGIYGYTF. CDR3 in DNA: TGTGCCAGCAGCTTGGCAGGGGACAGGGGAATCTATGGCTACACCTTC.

V gene TRBV28 combines with J gene TRBJ1-5, with 7 bases matching TRBD1. The V segment lost 6 bases and the J segment 7 bases; nucleotides outside the gene matches: 12. The CDR3 is 15 amino acids. CDR1 MDHEN and CDR2 SYDVKM come from the germline V gene. CDR3 protein: CASSSFTGVGQPQHF. The CDR3, as DNA: TGTGCCAGCAGCTCCTTCACAGGGGTCGGGCAGCCCCAGCATTTT.